This TCR beta chain came from a study of regulatory dendritic cells for organ transplantation (dated by TCRdb to 2016 to 2017). For the study in its entirety: Regulatory dendritic cells were generated from monocytes cultured with vitamin D3 on days 0 and 4 and IL-10 on day 4. On day 6, LPS was added to the DC cultures so that the response of the DCs to a potent maturation-inducing agent could be evaluated. The TCRbeta repertoires of sorted naive and memory CD4+ and CD8+ T cells were sequenced before and after allostimulation with regulatory or mature dendritic cells. General conclusions and limits of the study: The authors pointed out considerable heterogeneity between individuals in the alloreactive memory CD8+ T cell pool, and only a couple of subjects were sequenced. Among the resting subsets, the most alloreactive TCR clonotypes were found in memory CD8+ T cells. In both subjects, allostimulation led to expansion of memory CD8+ clones, although regulatory dendritic cells appeared to cause more limited expansion than mature dendritic cells did. Naive CD4+ and CD8+ T cells showed highly diverse repertoires, whereas memory cells were less diverse and memory CD8+ cells were the most oligoclonal.

The TCRbeta CDR3 regions were amplified in a multiplexed two-step PCR with Vbeta-specific forward primers and Jbeta-specific reverse primers. The TCRbeta libraries were sequenced on an Illumina instrument via the immunoSEQ service. Per the source publication's procedure: IMGT annotation was used to assign V, D and J genes, and synthetic CDR3 analogues were used to correct counts for multiplex PCR bias. In the immunoSEQ Analyzer, repertoire clonality was calculated as one minus normalized Shannon entropy. Fisher's exact test with Benjamini-Hochberg false discovery rate control was used to define clonal expansion, with two-tailed P<0.01. This is the immuneACCESS table as TCRdb keeps it, with only in-frame sequences that have V and J called. A part of the clones is gone; compared with another copy, unresolved V genes explain less than half, and the rest is unexplained. That table gives V, J and clone size, and the DNA gave D and trimming. For this sample there are fewer than 15,000 clones; about four fifths appear just once. The ten largest make up around 1% of the sample.

Spanning cysteine to phenylalanine, the CDR3 consists of 14 amino acids. Of all the DNA, just the CDR3 is kept, 42 bases in frame from base 1. The germline V gene (reference sequence) sets CDR1 to PRHDT and CDR2 to FYEKMQ. V is cut by 0 bases and J by 2 bases, and the space between the germline ends is 8 bases. Sorted T cell subsets were CFSE-labeled and co-cultured for around 5 days with allogeneic regulatory or mature dendritic cells at a 1:10 DC:T ratio. FACS was used to sort CD4+ or CD8+ cells into naive T cells, defined as CD45RA+, and memory T cells, defined as CD45RO+. T cells for TCR sequencing came from a couple of healthy control subjects. The Qiagen DNeasy Blood & Tissue Kit was used for extraction of genomic DNA. Points on this clone: Its antigen remains unidentified. The record has no base qualities; no much larger clone is one base away.

The V and J segments used are TRBV13 and TRBJ2-7; a tentative D match to TRBD2 spans 5 bases. Material: naive CD8+ T cells from blood cultured with regulatory dendritic cells. In light of the paper, this sample's cell subset or site label describes: CD45RA+ naive T cells. The TCR was taken from a human donor in good health. Here is the DNA: TGTGCCAGCAGCTTAGGTCGGGATCCCTACGAGCAGTACTTC. Its amino acids are CASSLGRDPYEQYF.